The TCR beta chain described here comes from a study of chemoradiotherapy in HPV16-positive cancers. Comments on this clone: No antigen is known for it.

TCRdb's copy holds only in-frame clones and misses some; the assay was immunoSEQ multiplex PCR. Here the sample spans several thousand clones, more than 60% being singletons. After removal of 2 bases from V and 1 base from J, the junction contained 10 bases not matched to a gene. The CDR3 sequence is 17 residues long. Germline CDR1 MNHNS, CDR2 SASEGT. Study observations and caveats: Candidate HPV-specific clones and E7-related TCR motifs grew in tumor during treatment.

This receptor was identified in a human donor with HPV-associated anogenital cancer. V gene TRBV6-1 combines with J gene TRBJ1-1; 7 bases align to TRBD1. The specimen was tumor tissue, collected from a patient who underwent chemoradiotherapy. The CDR3 coding sequence is TGTGCCAGCAGTGAATTTATCTGGGGACAGACGAACACTGAAGCTTTCTTT. It encodes CASSEFIWGQTNTEAFF.